This TCR beta chain was identified in a study of chemoradiotherapy in HPV16-positive cancers. The repertoire was sequenced with immunoSEQ multiplex PCR; TCRdb's copy has only in-frame clones and lacks some. The sample holds about 1,400 clones; around 85% are singletons and the top ten take 6% to 7%. With respect to this clone: Its antigen is not known.

Study observations and caveats: Non-HPV-specific T cells did not expand in tumors during treatment, whereas candidate HPV-specific clones and E7-related motifs did. Better recurrence-free survival went with HPV-responsive T-cell expansion in HPV16-positive patients.

V was shortened by 1 base and J by 2 bases, with 6 bases between the two germline ends. The CDR3 is 14 amino acids. Germline V lookup: CDR1 SGHTA, CDR2 FQGNSA. The source was tumor tissue, collected from a patient who underwent chemoradiotherapy. The sequence was obtained from a human donor with HPV-associated anogenital cancer. The chain has TRBV7-2 and TRBJ1-3, with D unresolved. Here the CDR3 reads CASSLGSAGNTIYF. CDR3 bases: TGTGCCAGCAGCTTAGGTTCGGCTGGAAACACCATATATTTT.